The clone carrying this T cell receptor beta chain was observed a few times. Its target is unknown. MiXCR, run by TCRdb on the 5' RACE reads, gives a single entry per CDR3 protein. The sample shows about 530,000 distinct CDR3 sequences, more than 20% of them seen only once. The data were obtained in a study of identical twins. General observations from the study: Beta out-of-frame sequences displayed a weaker excess of sharing between twins.

CDR3 length: 11 residues. The germline V gene has CDR1 KGHDR and CDR2 SFDVKD. V lost 5 bases and J lost 4, with 3 bases in between. These data were likewise used in another study, on yellow fever vaccine responses in identical twins.

This sequence joins TRBV24-1 and TRBJ2-3, with D unclear. The sequenced sample was CD4+ T cells sorted from blood. The TCR sequence derives from a woman in her late teens or twenties in good health. The CDR3 DNA is TGTGCCACCAGTGCTTCAGATACGCAGTATTTT. The encoded protein is CATSASDTQYF.